Listed below are T cell receptor beta chains from one sample, sequenced in a study of OX40 agonist ivuxolimab in advanced cancers. Data came from immunoSEQ multiplex PCR; TCRdb stores just in-frame clones and leaves some out. This sample has 65,000 or so clones, with 75% to 90% found just once. The sample here was CD4+ or CD8+ T cells sorted from blood, taken in a trial of the OX40 agonist ivuxolimab. Source of these receptors: an adult with an advanced solid tumor such as melanoma, head and neck, liver or kidney cancer. Both conserved end residues are part of each CDR3. A D gene is named only where the DNA matches it firmly. Clone sizes are given selectively: once, few, many, or a class where the clone is expanded.

v_gene: TRBV11-2; j_gene: TRBJ1-2; d_gene: .; abundance: .; CDR3aa: CASSLGTWWGDYGYTF; CDR3nt: TGTGCCAGCAGCTTAGGGACATGGTGGGGAGACTATGGCTACACCTTC
v_gene: TRBV30; j_gene: TRBJ1-1; d_gene: .; abundance: .; CDR3aa: CAWSVQVSTEAFF; CDR3nt: TGTGCCTGGAGTGTACAGGTATCCACTGAAGCTTTCTTT
v_gene: TRBV6-1; j_gene: TRBJ2-3; d_gene: TRBD1; abundance: .; CDR3aa: CASSFFGQATDTQYF; CDR3nt: TGTGCCAGCAGTTTCTTCGGACAGGCCACAGATACGCAGTATTTT
v_gene: TRBV30; j_gene: TRBJ2-6; d_gene: .; abundance: .; CDR3aa: CAWSKRAGANVLTF; CDR3nt: TGTGCCTGGAGTAAAAGGGCTGGGGCCAACGTCCTGACTTTC
v_gene: TRBV19; j_gene: TRBJ1-3; d_gene: .; abundance: .; CDR3aa: CASSIGAVVGNTIYF; CDR3nt: TGTGCCAGTAGTATAGGTGCGGTGGTTGGAAACACCATATATTTT
v_gene: TRBV7-3; j_gene: TRBJ1-6; d_gene: .; abundance: .; CDR3aa: CASSFQGNDSPLHF; CDR3nt: TGTGCCAGCAGCTTTCAGGGGAACGATTCACCCCTCCACTTT
v_gene: TRBV28; j_gene: TRBJ1-5; d_gene: .; abundance: .; CDR3aa: CASSLLRGNQPQHF; CDR3nt: TGTGCCAGCAGTTTATTACGGGGAAATCAGCCCCAGCATTTT
v_gene: TRBV5-4; j_gene: TRBJ1-3; d_gene: .; abundance: .; CDR3aa: CASSLPGSSGNTIYF; CDR3nt: TGTGCCAGCAGCTTGCCGGGGAGCTCTGGAAACACCATATATTTT
v_gene: TRBV5-1; j_gene: TRBJ2-7; d_gene: .; abundance: .; CDR3aa: CASSGTGDTRYEQYF; CDR3nt: TGCGCCAGCAGCGGGACCGGGGACACCCGCTACGAGCAGTACTTC
v_gene: TRBV4-1; j_gene: TRBJ1-5; d_gene: .; abundance: .; CDR3aa: CASSQLGTEYSNQPQHF; CDR3nt: TGCGCCAGCAGCCAATTGGGCACAGAATATAGCAATCAGCCCCAGCATTTT
v_gene: TRBV28; j_gene: TRBJ1-6; d_gene: TRBD1; abundance: .; CDR3aa: CASYTDRGSPLHF; CDR3nt: TGTGCCAGCTACACCGACAGGGGTTCACCCCTCCACTTT
v_gene: TRBV7-2; j_gene: TRBJ2-7; d_gene: .; abundance: .; CDR3aa: CASSWPRGSTSYEQYF; CDR3nt: TGTGCCAGCAGCTGGCCGAGGGGCTCCACCTCCTACGAGCAGTACTTC
v_gene: TRBV5-1; j_gene: TRBJ2-7; d_gene: .; abundance: once; CDR3aa: CASSLTGTNPYEQYF; CDR3nt: TGCGCCAGCAGCTTGACCGGGACAAACCCCTACGAGCAGTACTTC
v_gene: TRBV5-6; j_gene: TRBJ1-1; d_gene: TRBD1; abundance: .; CDR3aa: CASSLDQGDYTEAFF; CDR3nt: TGTGCCAGCAGCTTGGATCAGGGGGATTACACTGAAGCTTTCTTT
v_gene: TRBV19; j_gene: TRBJ2-5; d_gene: TRBD1; abundance: .; CDR3aa: CASSPRTGGSGAQYF; CDR3nt: TGTGCCAGTAGCCCCCGGACAGGGGGCTCAGGGGCCCAGTACTTC
v_gene: TRBV7-3; j_gene: TRBJ2-1; d_gene: TRBD2; abundance: .; CDR3aa: CASSTSGGSYNEQFF; CDR3nt: TGTGCCAGCAGCACGAGCGGGGGCTCCTACAATGAGCAGTTCTTC
v_gene: TRBV28; j_gene: TRBJ2-5; d_gene: TRBD1; abundance: .; CDR3aa: CASTSTGAQETQYF; CDR3nt: TGTGCCAGCACCAGTACAGGGGCCCAAGAGACCCAGTACTTC
v_gene: TRBV6-5; j_gene: TRBJ1-5; d_gene: TRBD1; abundance: .; CDR3aa: CASRTGGGQPQHF; CDR3nt: TGTGCCAGCAGGACAGGGGGCGGGCAGCCCCAGCATTTT
v_gene: TRBV29-1; j_gene: TRBJ2-3; d_gene: TRBD1; abundance: .; CDR3aa: CSAGTRGTGKGDTQYF; CDR3nt: TGCAGCGCCGGGACGAGAGGGACAGGGAAGGGGGATACGCAGTATTTT
v_gene: TRBV5-1; j_gene: TRBJ2-5; d_gene: .; abundance: .; CDR3aa: CASSLPAGQETQYF; CDR3nt: TGCGCCAGCAGCTTGCCGGCGGGTCAAGAGACCCAGTACTTC
v_gene: TRBV5-1; j_gene: TRBJ2-2; d_gene: .; abundance: .; CDR3aa: CASSLDRGDTGELFF; CDR3nt: TGCGCCAGCAGCTTGGATCGGGGTGACACCGGGGAGCTGTTTTTT
v_gene: TRBV9; j_gene: TRBJ2-1; d_gene: .; abundance: .; CDR3aa: CASSGGEGTYNEQFF; CDR3nt: TGTGCCAGCAGCGGCGGGGAAGGGACCTACAATGAGCAGTTCTTC
v_gene: TRBV7-3; j_gene: TRBJ1-2; d_gene: .; abundance: .; CDR3aa: CASSDGNGYTF; CDR3nt: TGTGCCAGCAGTGACGGAAATGGCTACACCTTC
v_gene: TRBV11-2; j_gene: TRBJ2-2; d_gene: .; abundance: once; CDR3aa: CASSFRSGESGELFF; CDR3nt: TGTGCCAGCAGCTTCCGGTCAGGGGAGTCCGGGGAGCTGTTTTTT
v_gene: TRBV6-1; j_gene: TRBJ1-5; d_gene: .; abundance: .; CDR3aa: CASSEEQPQHF; CDR3nt: TGTGCCAGCAGTGAAGAACAGCCCCAGCATTTT
v_gene: TRBV9; j_gene: TRBJ2-1; d_gene: TRBD2; abundance: .; CDR3aa: CASSVGGGGGTYNEQFF; CDR3nt: TGTGCCAGCAGCGTCGGGGGGGGCGGGGGGACTTACAATGAGCAGTTCTTC
v_gene: TRBV4-2; j_gene: TRBJ2-2; d_gene: TRBD2; abundance: few; CDR3aa: CASSQGPSGGNTGELFF; CDR3nt: TGTGCCAGCAGCCAAGGACCTAGCGGGGGGAACACCGGGGAGCTGTTTTTT
v_gene: TRBV7-9; j_gene: TRBJ2-3; d_gene: .; abundance: .; CDR3aa: CASSPSSTQYF; CDR3nt: TGTGCCAGCAGCCCGAGTAGTACGCAGTATTTT
v_gene: TRBV5-8; j_gene: TRBJ2-2; d_gene: .; abundance: .; CDR3aa: CASSYLTGTGELFF; CDR3nt: TGTGCCAGCAGCTACCTGACTGGGACCGGGGAGCTGTTTTTT
v_gene: TRBV28; j_gene: TRBJ1-2; d_gene: .; abundance: .; CDR3aa: CASSSGQNYGYTF; CDR3nt: TGTGCCAGCAGTTCGGGCCAGAACTATGGCTACACCTTC
v_gene: TRBV28; j_gene: TRBJ1-4; d_gene: .; abundance: .; CDR3aa: CASSLNGAIDNEKLFF; CDR3nt: TGTGCCAGCAGTTTGAACGGCGCGATTGATAATGAAAAACTGTTTTTT
v_gene: TRBV29-1; j_gene: TRBJ1-3; d_gene: TRBD1; abundance: .; CDR3aa: CSAAPTGVNTIYF; CDR3nt: TGCAGCGCCGCGCCGACAGGGGTAAACACCATATATTTT
v_gene: TRBV18; j_gene: TRBJ2-3; d_gene: TRBD1; abundance: once; CDR3aa: CASSGGQASDTQYF; CDR3nt: TGTGCCAGCTCAGGGGGACAGGCTTCAGATACGCAGTATTTT
v_gene: TRBV5-5; j_gene: TRBJ2-1; d_gene: .; abundance: .; CDR3aa: CASSRTGRAIEQFF; CDR3nt: TGTGCCAGCAGCAGGACAGGGAGGGCTATTGAGCAGTTCTTC
v_gene: TRBV5-1; j_gene: TRBJ2-3; d_gene: TRBD2; abundance: .; CDR3aa: CASKTGLAGSTDTQYF; CDR3nt: TGCGCCAGCAAAACCGGACTAGCGGGGTCTACAGATACGCAGTATTTT
v_gene: TRBV7-9; j_gene: TRBJ2-7; d_gene: .; abundance: .; CDR3aa: CASSFGNTYEQYF; CDR3nt: TGTGCCAGCAGCTTCGGGAACACCTACGAGCAGTACTTC
v_gene: TRBV5-6; j_gene: TRBJ1-4; d_gene: TRBD1; abundance: .; CDR3aa: CASSLALGQGAQDEKLFF; CDR3nt: TGTGCCAGCAGCTTGGCCTTAGGACAGGGGGCGCAGGATGAAAAACTGTTTTTT
v_gene: TRBV7-9; j_gene: TRBJ2-3; d_gene: .; abundance: few; CDR3aa: CASSLGQGFGDTQYF; CDR3nt: TGTGCCAGCAGCTTGGGGCAGGGATTTGGGGATACGCAGTATTTT
v_gene: TRBV6-1; j_gene: TRBJ2-2; d_gene: .; abundance: .; CDR3aa: CASSEARDTGELFF; CDR3nt: TGTGCCAGCAGTGAAGCGCGAGACACCGGGGAGCTGTTTTTT
v_gene: TRBV5-1; j_gene: TRBJ2-5; d_gene: .; abundance: .; CDR3aa: CASSIQGGETQYF; CDR3nt: TGCGCCAGCAGCATACAGGGGGGGGAGACCCAGTACTTC
v_gene: TRBV2; j_gene: TRBJ2-1; d_gene: TRBD2; abundance: .; CDR3aa: CASSVSGGAYNEQFF; CDR3nt: TGTGCCAGCAGTGTTAGCGGGGGAGCCTACAATGAGCAGTTCTTC
v_gene: TRBV5-6; j_gene: TRBJ1-1; d_gene: .; abundance: once; CDR3aa: CASSLGNFMNTEAFF; CDR3nt: TGTGCCAGCAGCTTGGGGAACTTCATGAACACTGAAGCTTTCTTT